Shown below are 9 T cell receptor beta chains from a single sample sequenced in a study of human T cells and chemical hapten exposure. The time point here: healthy volunteer bleed at 2 weeks. Whole blood, unfractionated, served as the material for total RNA extraction. From the RACE reads, TCRdb called clonotypes with MiXCR, one entry per CDR3 protein. The sample contains 75,000 to 100,000 distinct CDR3 sequences, about 10% of which appear only once. Sequencing used whole blood. All receptors come from a female donor in good health. Some clones in this sample may be carry-over from other donors' samples.

This clonotype turned up a few times. The chain couples TRBV30 to TRBJ1-3; D unclear. Germline CDR1 reads GTSNPN; CDR2 reads SVGIG (reference sequence). CDR3 length equals 14 residues. CDR3 amino acids: CASEVGFDGNTIYF. The CDR3 coding sequence is TGTGCTTCGGAGGTAGGGTTCGATGGAAACACCATATATTTT.

This clonotype was seen at least ten times. V gene TRBV2 combines with J gene TRBJ1-1; no reliable D call. This CDR3 spans 12 amino acids. The germline V gene encodes CDR1 SNHLY and CDR2 FYNNEI. V was shortened by 8 bases and J by 4 bases, with 11 bases between the two germline ends. The CDR3 region is CASENDGTEAFF. CDR3 nucleotide sequence: TGTGCCAGCGAAAATGACGGCACTGAAGCTTTCTTT.

This clonotype has more than one count but fewer than ten. The J gene is TRBJ2-7, the V gene TRBV6-6, with 8 bases fitting TRBD2. Germline values: CDR1 MNHNY, CDR2 SVGAGI (reference sequence). CDR3 length equals 16 residues. V lost 2 bases to trimming and J lost 4 bases; unmatched junction nucleotides: 10. The CDR3 DNA reads as TGTGCCAGCAGTTACCCTGGGAGCGGGAGATTATACGAGCAGTACTTC. Protein: CASSYPGSGRLYEQYF.

CDR3 DNA sequence: TGTGCTAGTGGTTTGTCGGGGAATGGCCAGCCCCAGCATTTT. It is translated as CASGLSGNGQPQHF. V usage is TRBV12-5 and J usage is TRBJ1-5; D unclear. Germline CDR1 and CDR2: LGHNT and FRNRAP. CDR3 size: 14 residues. Trimming took off 2 bases at V and 7 bases at J, with 12 bases between the two ends.

This clonotype was seen only a few times. V and J are TRBV10-3 and TRBJ1-6; D remains unclear. Germline CDR1 reads ENHRY; CDR2 reads SYGVKD. The V end lost 0 bases, the J end lost 12 bases, and 6 bases lay between the germline ends. This CDR3 region has 12 residues. CDR3 sequence (DNA): TGTGCCATCAGTGAGTCGCTCGAACCCCTCCACTTT. Its protein product is CAISESLEPLHF.

At least ten counts were recorded for this clonotype. The chain carries TRBV7-9 and TRBJ2-7, with D possibly being TRBD2 (5 bases). Between the trimmed V and J ends, which lost 7 bases and 2 bases, there was a span of 18 bases. Germline-derived CDR1 and CDR2 are SEHNR and FQNEAQ (reference sequence). The length of the CDR3 is 15 residues. CDR3 DNA sequence: TGTGCCAGCACCCATCTGGGAGACTATGCCTACGAGCAGTACTTC. This translates into CASTHLGDYAYEQYF.

There are a few counts of this clonotype. The chain has TRBV20-1 and TRBJ2-5, with D perhaps TRBD2 (6 bases). CDR1 and CDR2 from the germline V gene are DFQATT and SNEGSKA (reference sequence). CDR3 size: 15 residues. V was clipped by 3 bases and J by 1 base, with 15 bases between them. CDR3 amino acids: CSASPLGGVQETQYF. CDR3 nucleotide sequence: TGCAGTGCTAGCCCATTGGGCGGGGTCCAAGAGACCCAGTACTTC.

The chain is built from TRBV20-1 and TRBJ2-1; 14 bases are a match to TRBD2. In germline, CDR1 is DFQATT, CDR2 SNEGSKA (reference sequence). CDR3 length: 13 residues. Here the CDR3 DNA reads TGCAGCCCCGGGACTAGCGGGAGTGATGAGCAGTTCTTC. Translating it yields CSPGTSGSDEQFF.

This clonotype was counted many times. The V call is TRBV20-1, the J call TRBJ2-3; 9 bases align to TRBD1. With 3 bases clipped from V and 0 bases from J, the junction kept 7 bases outside the gene matches. Per the germline V gene, CDR1 is DFQATT and CDR2 is SNEGSKA (reference sequence). This CDR3 comprises 16 residues. The CDR3 nucleotides read TGCAGTGCTAGTATGGGAGGGACAGGGAGCACAGATACGCAGTATTTT. This codes for CSASMGGTGSTDTQYF.